This record looks at one TCR beta chain sequence and its context. Time point indicated: after neoadjuvant nivolumab, at surgical resection. The data belong to a study of neoadjuvant anti-PD-1 for oral cavity cancer. Study context: Patients without progression received a fourth nivolumab dose around day 43, then surgical resection on days 50-56.

TCRdb's table, derived via immunoSEQ multiplex PCR, lists solely in-frame clones and lacks some. The table has around 67,000 clones, around 85% seen once. This CDR3 spans 15 amino acids. Germline trimming cut 6 bases from V and 8 bases from J; bases unmatched to any gene: 9. The germline gives CDR1 SGDLS, CDR2 YYNGEE. The sequence was obtained from a person aged 35-79 years with oral cavity squamous cell carcinoma. The sample was PBMCs, taken after nivolumab (anti-PD-1) treatment. This chain connects TRBV9 to TRBJ2-1; 12 nucleotides align to TRBD2. CDR3 sequence: CASTPSGRALDEQFF. The CDR3, as DNA: TGTGCCAGCACCCCTAGCGGGAGGGCCTTGGATGAGCAGTTCTTC. The full variable domain, rest sourced from reference TRBV9 and TRBJ2-1, is DSGVTQTPKHLITATGQRVTLRCSPRSGDLSVYWYQQSLDQGLQFLIQYYNGEERAKGNILERFSAQQFPDLHSELNLSSLELGDSALYFCASTPSGRALDEQFFGPGTRLTVL.